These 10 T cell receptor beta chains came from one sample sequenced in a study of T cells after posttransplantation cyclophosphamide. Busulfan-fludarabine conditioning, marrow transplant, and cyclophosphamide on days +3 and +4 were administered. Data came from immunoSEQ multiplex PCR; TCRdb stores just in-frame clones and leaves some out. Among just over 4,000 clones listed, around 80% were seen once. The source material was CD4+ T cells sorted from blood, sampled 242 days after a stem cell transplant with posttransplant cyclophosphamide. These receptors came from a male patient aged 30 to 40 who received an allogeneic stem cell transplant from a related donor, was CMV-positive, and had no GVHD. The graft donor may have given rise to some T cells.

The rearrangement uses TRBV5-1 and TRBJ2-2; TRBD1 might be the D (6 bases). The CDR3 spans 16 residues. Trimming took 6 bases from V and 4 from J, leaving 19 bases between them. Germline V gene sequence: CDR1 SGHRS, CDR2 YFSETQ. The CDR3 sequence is CASMLDQGSPTGELFF. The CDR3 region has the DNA TGCGCCAGCATGCTAGACCAGGGGTCCCCCACCGGGGAGCTGTTTTTT.

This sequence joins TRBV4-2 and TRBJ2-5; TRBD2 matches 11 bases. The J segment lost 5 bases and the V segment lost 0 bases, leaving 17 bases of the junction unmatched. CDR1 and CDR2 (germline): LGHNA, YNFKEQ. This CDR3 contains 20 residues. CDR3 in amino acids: CASSQEVRERLAGSGETQYF. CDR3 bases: TGTGCCAGCAGCCAAGAAGTTCGGGAGAGACTAGCGGGGAGTGGCGAGACCCAGTACTTC.

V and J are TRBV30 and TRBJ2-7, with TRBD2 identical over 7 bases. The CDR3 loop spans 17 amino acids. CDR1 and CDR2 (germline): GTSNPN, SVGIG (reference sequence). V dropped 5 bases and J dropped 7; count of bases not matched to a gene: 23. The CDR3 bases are TGTGCCTGGGATCGGTTACCCCTACTAGCGTTCCTCTGGGAGCAGTACTTC. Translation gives CAWDRLPLLAFLWEQYF.

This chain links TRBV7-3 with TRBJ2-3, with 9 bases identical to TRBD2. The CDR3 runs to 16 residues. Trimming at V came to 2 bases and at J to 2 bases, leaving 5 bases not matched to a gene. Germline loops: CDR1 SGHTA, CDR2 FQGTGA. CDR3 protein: CASSLSPSGDTDTQYF. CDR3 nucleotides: TGTGCCAGCAGCTTATCGCCTAGCGGGGACACAGATACGCAGTATTTT.

The CDR3 DNA is TGTGCCAGCAGCGTAGGGGTTGACTATATGGAGACCCAGTACTTC. Residues: CASSVGVDYMETQYF. The chain combines TRBV9 with TRBJ2-5; tentatively, D is TRBD2 (5 bases). Trimming took 0 bases from V and 5 from J, leaving 14 bases between them. Per the germline V gene, CDR1 is SGDLS and CDR2 is YYNGEE. CDR3 size: 15 residues.

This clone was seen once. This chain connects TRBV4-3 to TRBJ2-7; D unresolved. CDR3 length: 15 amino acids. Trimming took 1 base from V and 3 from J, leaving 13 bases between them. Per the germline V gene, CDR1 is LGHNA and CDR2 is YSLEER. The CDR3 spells CASSQVRGPLYEQYF. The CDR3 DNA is TGCGCCAGCAGCCAAGTTCGCGGCCCTCTCTACGAGCAGTACTTC.

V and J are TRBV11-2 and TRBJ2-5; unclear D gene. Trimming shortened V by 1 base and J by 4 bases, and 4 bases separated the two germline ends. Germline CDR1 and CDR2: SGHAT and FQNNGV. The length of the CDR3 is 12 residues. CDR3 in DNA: TGTGCCAGCAGCTTAGGAGTAGAGACCCAGTACTTC. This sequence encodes CASSLGVETQYF.

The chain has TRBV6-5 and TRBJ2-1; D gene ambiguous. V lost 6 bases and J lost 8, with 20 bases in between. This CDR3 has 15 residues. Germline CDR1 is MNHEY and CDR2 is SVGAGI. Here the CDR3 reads CASSNRDVAHHEQFF. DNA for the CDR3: TGTGCCAGCAGCAACAGAGATGTCGCCCATCATGAGCAGTTCTTC.

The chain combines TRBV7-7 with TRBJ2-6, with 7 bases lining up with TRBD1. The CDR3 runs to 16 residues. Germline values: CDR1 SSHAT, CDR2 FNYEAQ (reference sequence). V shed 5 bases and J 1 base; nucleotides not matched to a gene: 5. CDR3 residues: CASSPSGGSGANVLTF. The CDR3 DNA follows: TGTGCCAGCAGCCCCTCAGGGGGATCTGGGGCCAACGTCCTGACTTTC.

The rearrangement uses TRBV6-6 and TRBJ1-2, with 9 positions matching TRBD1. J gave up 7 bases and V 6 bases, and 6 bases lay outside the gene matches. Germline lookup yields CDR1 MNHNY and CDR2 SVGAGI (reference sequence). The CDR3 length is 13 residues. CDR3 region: CASSEQGASGYTF. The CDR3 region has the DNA TGTGCCAGCAGCGAACAGGGGGCTAGTGGCTACACCTTC.